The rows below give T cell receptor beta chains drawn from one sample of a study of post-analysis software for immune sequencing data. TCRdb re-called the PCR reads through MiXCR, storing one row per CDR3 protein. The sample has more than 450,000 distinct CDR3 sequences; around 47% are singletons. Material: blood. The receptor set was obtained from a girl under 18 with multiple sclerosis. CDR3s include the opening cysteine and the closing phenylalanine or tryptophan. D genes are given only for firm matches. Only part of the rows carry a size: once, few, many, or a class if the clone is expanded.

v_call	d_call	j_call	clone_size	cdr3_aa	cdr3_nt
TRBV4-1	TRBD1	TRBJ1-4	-	CASSQTGQGDDKLFF	TGCGCCAGCAGCCAAACGGGACAGGGAGACGATAAACTGTTTTTT
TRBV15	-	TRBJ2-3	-	CATSRDRGTDTQYF	TGTGCCACCAGCAGAGATCGGGGCACAGATACGCAGTATTTT
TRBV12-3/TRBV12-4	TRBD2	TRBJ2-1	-	CASSQGLAGVRLDEQFF	TGTGCCAGCAGCCAAGGACTAGCGGGAGTAAGGTTGGATGAGCAGTTCTTC
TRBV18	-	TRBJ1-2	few	CASSPAGSYGYTF	TGTGCCAGCTCACCAGCGGGGAGCTATGGCTACACCTTC
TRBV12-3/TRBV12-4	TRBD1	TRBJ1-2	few	CASSLGAGEGAAGYTF	TGTGCCAGCAGTTTAGGCGCCGGTGAGGGGGCTGCTGGCTACACCTTC
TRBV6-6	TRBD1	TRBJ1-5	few	CASILLGDRPGQPQHF	TGTGCCAGCATTCTCCTAGGGGACAGGCCCGGCCAGCCCCAGCATTTT
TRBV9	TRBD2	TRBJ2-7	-	CASSVGYSSGGYEQYF	TGTGCCAGCAGCGTAGGATATTCTAGCGGGGGATACGAGCAGTACTTC
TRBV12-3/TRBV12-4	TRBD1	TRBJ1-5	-	CASSFRQGTYSNQPQHF	TGTGCCAGCAGTTTTAGACAGGGAACTTATAGCAATCAGCCCCAGCATTTT
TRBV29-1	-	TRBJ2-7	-	CSVRPPGEVQYF	TGCAGCGTTCGACCCCCGGGGGAGGTGCAGTACTTC
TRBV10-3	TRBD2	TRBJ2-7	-	CAISDLAGNEQYF	TGTGCCATCAGTGATCTAGCGGGCAATGAGCAGTACTTC
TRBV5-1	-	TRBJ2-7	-	CASRLLGGTGYEQYF	TGCGCCAGCAGGCTGTTGGGGGGGACAGGCTACGAGCAGTACTTC
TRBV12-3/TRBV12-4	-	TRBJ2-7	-	CASSLQWETQYF	TGTGCCAGCAGTTTGCAGTGGGAAACTCAGTACTTC
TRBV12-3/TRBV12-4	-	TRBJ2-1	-	CASHQPPPRYNEQFF	TGTGCCAGCCACCAGCCTCCTCCTAGGTACAATGAGCAGTTCTTC
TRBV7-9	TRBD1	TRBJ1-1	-	CASRPGDSTEAFF	TGTGCCAGCAGACCCGGGGACAGCACCGAAGCTTTCTTT
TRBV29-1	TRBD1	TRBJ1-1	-	CSLERTGGVNTEVFF	TGCAGCCTCGAGAGGACAGGGGGCGTGAACACTGAAGTTTTCTTT
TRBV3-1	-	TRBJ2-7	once	CASSQERRYRNSYEQYF	TGTGCCAGCAGCCAAGAAAGACGGTACAGGAACTCCTACGAGCAGTACTTC
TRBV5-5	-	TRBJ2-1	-	CASSLVGRGKEQFF	TGTGCCAGCAGCTTGGTCGGCAGGGGAAAGGAGCAGTTCTTC
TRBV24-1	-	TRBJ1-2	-	CATSDFATNDGYTF	TGTGCCACCAGTGATTTCGCCACAAATGATGGCTACACCTTC
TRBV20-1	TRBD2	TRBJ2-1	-	CSASGLLAGGWDEQFF	TGCAGTGCTAGCGGCCTTCTAGCGGGAGGATGGGATGAGCAGTTCTTC
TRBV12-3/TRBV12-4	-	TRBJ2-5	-	CASSFPWEPETQYF	TGTGCCAGCAGTTTCCCGTGGGAGCCGGAGACCCAGTACTTC
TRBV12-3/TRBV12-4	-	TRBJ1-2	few	CASSSRTADGYTF	TGTGCCAGCAGTTCCCGGACAGCTGACGGCTACACCTTC
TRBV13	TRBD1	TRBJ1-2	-	CASSLGLETGVYGYTF	TGTGCCAGCAGCTTAGGCCTTGAGACAGGGGTCTATGGCTACACCTTC
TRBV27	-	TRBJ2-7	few	CASSSEPHLYEQYF	TGTGCCAGCTCCAGCGAACCACACTTATACGAGCAGTACTTC
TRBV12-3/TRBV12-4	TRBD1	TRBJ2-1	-	CASNERTGGGYNEQFF	TGTGCCAGCAACGAAAGGACAGGGGGGGGTTACAATGAGCAGTTCTTC
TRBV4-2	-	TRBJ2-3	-	CASTSSSDTQYF	TGTGCCAGCACCTCTAGTTCGGATACGCAGTATTTT
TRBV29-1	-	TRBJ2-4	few	CGVNSGEWDIQYF	TGCGGAGTGAATTCGGGCGAGTGGGACATTCAGTACTTC
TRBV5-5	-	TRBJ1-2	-	CASSLVQGGRDGYTF	TGTGCCAGCAGCTTGGTTCAGGGCGGACGGGATGGCTACACCTTC
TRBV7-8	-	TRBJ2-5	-	CASSLEPGVETQYF	TGTGCCAGCAGCCTAGAGCCGGGTGTAGAGACCCAGTACTTC
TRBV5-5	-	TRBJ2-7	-	CASSLEGRGLEQYF	TGTGCCAGCAGCTTGGAAGGTCGGGGACTCGAGCAGTACTTC
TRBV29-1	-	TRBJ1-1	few	CSVGTTGFGEAFF	TGCAGCGTTGGGACAACAGGGTTCGGTGAAGCTTTCTTT
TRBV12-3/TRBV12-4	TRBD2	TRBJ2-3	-	CASSLGREADTQYF	TGTGCCAGCAGTTTGGGGCGGGAGGCAGATACGCAGTATTTT
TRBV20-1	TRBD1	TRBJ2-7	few	CSAGGTGPYEQYF	TGCAGTGCTGGGGGGACAGGTCCCTACGAGCAGTACTTC
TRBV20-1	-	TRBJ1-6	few	CSARVQGGSPLHF	TGCAGTGCTAGAGTTCAGGGTGGTTCACCCCTCCACTTT
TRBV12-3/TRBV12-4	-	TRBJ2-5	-	CASSPFQAQETQYF	TGTGCCAGCAGTCCGTTCCAGGCCCAAGAGACCCAGTACTTC
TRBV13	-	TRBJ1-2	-	CASSPSGGTYGYTF	TGTGCCAGCAGCCCTTCCGGGGGTACCTATGGCTACACCTTC
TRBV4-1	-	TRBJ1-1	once	CASSHPGTNTEAFF	TGCGCCAGCAGCCACCCCGGGACGAACACTGAAGCTTTCTTT
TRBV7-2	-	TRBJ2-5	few	CASSPRGSETQYF	TGTGCCAGCAGCCCCCGGGGATCAGAGACCCAGTACTTC
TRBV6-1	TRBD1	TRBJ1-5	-	CASSGQGVGQPQHF	TGTGCCAGCAGTGGACAGGGGGTCGGTCAGCCCCAGCATTTT
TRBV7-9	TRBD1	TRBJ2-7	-	CASTQGADEQYF	TGTGCCAGCACCCAGGGGGCGGACGAGCAGTACTTC
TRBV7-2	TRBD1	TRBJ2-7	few	CASSLSRTGGRAYEQYF	TGTGCCAGCAGCTTAAGTCGGACAGGGGGGCGAGCCTACGAGCAGTACTTC
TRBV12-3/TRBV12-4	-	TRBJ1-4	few	CASRGQGEPNEKLFF	TGTGCCAGCAGGGGGCAAGGGGAACCTAATGAAAAACTGTTTTTT
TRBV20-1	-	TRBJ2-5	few	CSARTASQETQYF	TGCAGTGCTAGGACAGCTTCACAAGAGACCCAGTACTTC
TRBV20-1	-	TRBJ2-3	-	CSARVTYGTLTDTQYF	TGCAGTGCTAGAGTAACCTACGGGACTCTCACAGATACGCAGTATTTT
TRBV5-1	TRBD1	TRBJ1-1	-	CASSFTPGGVEAFF	TGCGCCAGCAGCTTCACCCCAGGGGGGGTGGAAGCTTTCTTT
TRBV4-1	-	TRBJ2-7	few	CASSPLTGRYEQYF	TGCGCCAGCAGCCCGTTGACAGGACGCTACGAGCAGTACTTC